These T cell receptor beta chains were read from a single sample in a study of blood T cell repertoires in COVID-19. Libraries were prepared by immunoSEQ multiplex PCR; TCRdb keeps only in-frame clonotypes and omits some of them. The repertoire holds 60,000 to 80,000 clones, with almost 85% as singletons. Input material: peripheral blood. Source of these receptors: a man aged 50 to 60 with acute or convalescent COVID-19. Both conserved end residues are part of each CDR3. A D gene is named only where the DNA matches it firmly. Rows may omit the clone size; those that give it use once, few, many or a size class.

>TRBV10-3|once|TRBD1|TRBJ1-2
TGTGCCGTAAGGGACAGCGTGAACTATGGCTACACCTTC
CAVRDSVNYGYTF
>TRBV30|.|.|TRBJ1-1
TGTGCCTGGAGTCAGGGGACGGGCACTGAAGCTTTCTTT
CAWSQGTGTEAFF
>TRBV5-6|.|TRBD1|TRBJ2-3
TGTGCCAGCAGCCTTTGGGACAGGGCTTCGGATACGCAGTATTTT
CASSLWDRASDTQYF
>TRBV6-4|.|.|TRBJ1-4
TGTGCCAGCAGTGGTGAGGCGGGCACTAATGAAAAACTGTTTTTT
CASSGEAGTNEKLFF
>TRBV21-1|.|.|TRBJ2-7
TGTGCCAGCAGCAAAGCGCTCAGGGACGAGCAGTACTTC
CASSKALRDEQYF
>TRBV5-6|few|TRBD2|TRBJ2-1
TGTGCCAGCAGCATAACTAGCGGCGACTACAATGAGCAGTTCTTC
CASSITSGDYNEQFF
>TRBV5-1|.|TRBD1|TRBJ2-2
TGCGCCAGCAGCTGGGGACAGGTCGGGGAGCTGTTTTTT
CASSWGQVGELFF
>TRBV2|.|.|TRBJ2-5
TGTGCCTGGCCCTCGGGACACCTCCAAGAGACCCAGTACTTC
CAWPSGHLQETQYF
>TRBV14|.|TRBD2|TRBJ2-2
TGTGCCAGCAGTCTAGCGGGGGGCGCCGGGGAGCTGTTTTTT
CASSLAGGAGELFF
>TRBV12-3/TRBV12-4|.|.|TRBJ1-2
TGTGCCAGCAGTTTGGGTGCGGAAGGCTACACCTTC
CASSLGAEGYTF
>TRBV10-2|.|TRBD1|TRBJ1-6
TGCGCCAGCAGTCGGGACAGGGGGAATTCACCCCTCCACTTT
CASSRDRGNSPLHF
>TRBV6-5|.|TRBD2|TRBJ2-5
TGTGCCAGCAGATCGTGGAGCGGGGGAGGAGAGACCCAGTACTTC
CASRSWSGGGETQYF
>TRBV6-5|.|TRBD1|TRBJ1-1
TGTGCCAGCAGTTACTCGACAGGGCTGATGAACACTGAAGCTTTCTTT
CASSYSTGLMNTEAFF
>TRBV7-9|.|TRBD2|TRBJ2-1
TGTGCCAGCAGCTCATTTAGCGGGGGGTACAATGAGCAGTTCTTC
CASSSFSGGYNEQFF
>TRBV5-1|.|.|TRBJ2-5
TGCGCCAGCAGCTCCAGCGGCCTAATAGGGGAGACCCAGTACTTC
CASSSSGLIGETQYF
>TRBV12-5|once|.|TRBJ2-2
TGTGCTACATCGGGAACCGGGGAGCTGTTTTTT
CATSGTGELFF
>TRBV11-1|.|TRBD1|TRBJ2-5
TGTGCCAGCAGCCAGGGACAGCAAGAGACCCAGTACTTC
CASSQGQQETQYF
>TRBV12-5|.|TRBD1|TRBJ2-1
TGTGCTAGTGGTCCGACAGGGTTGAATGAGCAGTTCTTC
CASGPTGLNEQFF
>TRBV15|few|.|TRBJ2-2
TGTGCCACCAGCAGAGTCCGGAACACCGGGGAGCTGTTTTTT
CATSRVRNTGELFF
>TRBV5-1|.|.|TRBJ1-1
TGCGCCAGCAGCTTGGTGATGGACAGCGAAGCTTTCTTT
CASSLVMDSEAFF
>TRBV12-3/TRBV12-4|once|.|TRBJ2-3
TGTGCCAGCAGCCAAAATGACATTGATACGCAGTATTTT
CASSQNDIDTQYF
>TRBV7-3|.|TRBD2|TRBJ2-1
TGTGCCAGCAGCTTAACGTCTGGGACTAGCGGGGCTGGTTATGAGCAGTTCTTC
CASSLTSGTSGAGYEQFF
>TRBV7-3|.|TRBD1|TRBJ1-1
TGTGCCAGCAGCTTAAACAGGGGCACTGAAGCTTTCTTT
CASSLNRGTEAFF
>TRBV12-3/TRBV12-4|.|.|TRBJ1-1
TGTGCCAGCAGTTTTATGCCGAGCACTGAAGCTTTCTTT
CASSFMPSTEAFF
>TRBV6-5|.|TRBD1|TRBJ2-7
TGTGCCAGCAGCGCCTCCGGGACAGCCTACGAGCAGTACTTC
CASSASGTAYEQYF
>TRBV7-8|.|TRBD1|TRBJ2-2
TGTGCCAGCAGCTTATCCTCAGGGGGTGCGACCGGGGAGCTGTTTTTT
CASSLSSGGATGELFF
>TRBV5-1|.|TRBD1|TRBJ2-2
TGCGCCAGCAGGCCTGACAGGGGGCTGTATTCCGGGGAGCTGTTTTTT
CASRPDRGLYSGELFF
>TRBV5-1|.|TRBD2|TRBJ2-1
TGCGCCAGCAGCAGGGGGACTAGCGGGGGAGCCTACAATGAGCAGTTCTTC
CASSRGTSGGAYNEQFF
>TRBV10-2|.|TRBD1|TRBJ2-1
TGCGCCAGCAGGGCAGGGACAGGGGGGTACAATGAGCAGTTCTTC
CASRAGTGGYNEQFF